This record covers a single T cell receptor (beta chain). Its antigen is currently unknown. These data belong to a study of T cells in localized non-small cell lung cancer. General study points: Uninvolved adjacent lung showed higher T cell clonality than tumor.

Data came from immunoSEQ multiplex PCR; TCRdb stores just in-frame clones and leaves some out. The data hold 20,000 to 30,000 clones, with more than 75% observed a single time. The starting material was peripheral blood, obtained before any cancer treatment. This TCR was recovered from a male donor older than 55 with stage I squamous cell lung carcinoma.

Written as DNA, the CDR3 is TGTGCCAGTAGTATTGTCGCGGGACAGGCCTTTAATGAAAAACTGTTTTTT. This sequence encodes CASSIVAGQAFNEKLFF. J is TRBJ1-4 and V is TRBV19; 8 bases are a match to TRBD1. V lost 3 bases and J lost 4; bases outside the gene matches: 10. Germline V CDR1 and CDR2: LNHDA, SQIVND (reference sequence). The CDR3 extends over 17 amino acids. The entire variable domain, with the rest obtained from reference TRBV19 and TRBJ1-4, is as follows: DGGITQSPKYLFRKEGQNVTLSCEQNLNHDAMYWYRQDPGQGLRLIYYSQIVNDFQKGDIAEGYSVSREKKESFPLTVTSAQKNPTAFYLCASSIVAGQAFNEKLFFGSGTQLSVL.